This T cell receptor (beta chain) derives from a study of T-cell memory formation after mild COVID-19. Study conclusions and caveats: CM and EM subsets held most contracting CD4+ clones; EMRA held CD8+ ones. Pre-infection memory contained some responding clones, which suggested that cross-reactive memory had joined.

Remarks on this clonotype: Its specificity is not known.

V lost 6 bases and J 5 bases, leaving 13 bases between the germline ends. The CDR3 runs 13 residues. Germline V gives CDR1 SGHTA, CDR2 FQGTGA. TCRdb called the 5' RACE reads again in MiXCR, with one record for every CDR3 protein. This sample has 410,000 or so distinct CDR3 sequences, with around 22% found just once. This receptor was identified in an adult woman who had mild COVID-19 (a few samples of this study predate the infection). Cell type and time point are not known. The J gene is TRBJ2-5, the V gene TRBV7-3; possible D gene TRBD1, 5 bases. Material: PBMCs or a T cell subset sorted from them (not recorded which). The CDR3 coding sequence is TGTGCCAGCAGTACAAGGGGCTCGGAGACCCAGTACTTC. Residues: CASSTRGSETQYF.